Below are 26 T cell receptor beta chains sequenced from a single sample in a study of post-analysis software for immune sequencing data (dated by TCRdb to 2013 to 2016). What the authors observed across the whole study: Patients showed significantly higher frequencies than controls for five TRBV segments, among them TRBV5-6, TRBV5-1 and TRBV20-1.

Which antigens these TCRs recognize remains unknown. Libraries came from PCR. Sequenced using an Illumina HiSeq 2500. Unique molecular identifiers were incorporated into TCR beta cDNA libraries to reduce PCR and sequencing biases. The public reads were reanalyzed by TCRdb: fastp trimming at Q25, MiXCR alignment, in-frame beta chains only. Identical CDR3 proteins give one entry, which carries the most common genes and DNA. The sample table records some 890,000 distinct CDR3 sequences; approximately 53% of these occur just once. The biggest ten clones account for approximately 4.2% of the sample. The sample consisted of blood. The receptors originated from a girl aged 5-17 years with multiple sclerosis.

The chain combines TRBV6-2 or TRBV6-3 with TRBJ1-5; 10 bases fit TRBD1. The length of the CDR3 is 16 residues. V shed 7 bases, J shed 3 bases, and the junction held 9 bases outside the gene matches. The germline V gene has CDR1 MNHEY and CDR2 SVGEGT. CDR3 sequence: CASTTDRGIHNQPQHF. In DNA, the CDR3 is TGTGCCAGCACCACGGACAGGGGGATACACAATCAGCCCCAGCATTTT.

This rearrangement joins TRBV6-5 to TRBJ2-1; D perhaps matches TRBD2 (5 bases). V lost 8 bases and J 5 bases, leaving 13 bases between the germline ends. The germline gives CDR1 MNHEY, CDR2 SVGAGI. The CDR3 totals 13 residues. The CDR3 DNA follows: TGTGCCAGCGGCCCTAGCATAAACAATGAGCAGTTCTTC. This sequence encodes CASGPSINNEQFF.

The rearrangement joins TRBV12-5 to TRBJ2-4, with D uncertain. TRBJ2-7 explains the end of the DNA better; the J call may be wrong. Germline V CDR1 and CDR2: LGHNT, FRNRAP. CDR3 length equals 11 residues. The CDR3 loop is CASGTADEQYF. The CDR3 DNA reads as TGTGCTAGTGGTACTGCCGACGAGCAGTACTTC.

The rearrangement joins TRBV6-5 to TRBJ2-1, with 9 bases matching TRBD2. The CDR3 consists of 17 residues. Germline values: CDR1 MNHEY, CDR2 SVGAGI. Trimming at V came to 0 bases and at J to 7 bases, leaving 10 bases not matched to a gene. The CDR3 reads CASSYSRVSGSMNEQFF. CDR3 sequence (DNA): TGTGCCAGCAGTTACTCGAGAGTTAGCGGGAGTATGAATGAGCAGTTCTTC.

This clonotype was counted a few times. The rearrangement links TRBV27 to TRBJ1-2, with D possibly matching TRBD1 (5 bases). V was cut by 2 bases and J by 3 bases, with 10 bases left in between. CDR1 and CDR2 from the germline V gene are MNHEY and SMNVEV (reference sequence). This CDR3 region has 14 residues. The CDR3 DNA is TGTGCCAGCAGTTTAGACGCCAGGGACTATGGCTACACCTTC. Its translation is CASSLDARDYGYTF.

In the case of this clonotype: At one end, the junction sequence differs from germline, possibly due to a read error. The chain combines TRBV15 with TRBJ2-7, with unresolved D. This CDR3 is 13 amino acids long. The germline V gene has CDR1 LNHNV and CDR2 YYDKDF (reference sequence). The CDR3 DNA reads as TGTGCCATCAGCAGCGAACAGCGATACGAGCAGTACTTC. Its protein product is CAISSEQRYEQYF.

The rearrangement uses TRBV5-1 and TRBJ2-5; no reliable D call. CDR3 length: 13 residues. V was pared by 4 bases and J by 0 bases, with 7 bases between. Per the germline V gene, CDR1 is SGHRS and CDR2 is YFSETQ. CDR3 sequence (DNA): TGCGCCAGCAGCACAGCCTACCAAGAGACCCAGTACTTC. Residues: CASSTAYQETQYF. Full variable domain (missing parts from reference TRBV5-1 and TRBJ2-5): KAGVTQTPRYLIKTRGQQVTLSCSPISGHRSVSWYQQTPGQGLQFLFEYFSETQRNKGNFPGRFSGRQFSNSRSEMNVSTLELGDSALYLCASSTAYQETQYFGPGTRLLVL.

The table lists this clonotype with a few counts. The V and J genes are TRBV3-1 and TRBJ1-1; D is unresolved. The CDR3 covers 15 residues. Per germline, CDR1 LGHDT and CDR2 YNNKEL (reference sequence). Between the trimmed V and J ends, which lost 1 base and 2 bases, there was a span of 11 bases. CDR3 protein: CASSQAPGKNTEAFF. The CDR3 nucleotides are TGTGCCAGCAGCCAAGCCCCGGGGAAAAACACTGAAGCTTTCTTT.

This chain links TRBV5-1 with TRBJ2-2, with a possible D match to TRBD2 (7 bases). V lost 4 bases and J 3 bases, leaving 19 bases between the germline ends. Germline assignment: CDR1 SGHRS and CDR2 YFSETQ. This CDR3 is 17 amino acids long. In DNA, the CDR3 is TGCGCCAGCAGCCTAGGCCCGGGGGGCGCGGACACCGGGGAGCTGTTTTTT. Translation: CASSLGPGGADTGELFF.

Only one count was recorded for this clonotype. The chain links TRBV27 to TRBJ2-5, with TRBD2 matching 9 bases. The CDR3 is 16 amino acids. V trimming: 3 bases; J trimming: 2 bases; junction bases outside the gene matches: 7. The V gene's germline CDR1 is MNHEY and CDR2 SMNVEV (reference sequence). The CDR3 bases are TGTGCCAGCAGTTTCAGGGCGGGAGGGGGTCAAGAGACCCAGTACTTC. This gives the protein CASSFRAGGGQETQYF.

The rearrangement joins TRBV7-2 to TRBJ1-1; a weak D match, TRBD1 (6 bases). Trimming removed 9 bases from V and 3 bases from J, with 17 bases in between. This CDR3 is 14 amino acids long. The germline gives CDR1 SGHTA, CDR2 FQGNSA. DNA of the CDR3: TGTGCCAGAAGCCCGGACAGCGGATACACTGAAGCTTTCTTT. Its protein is CARSPDSGYTEAFF.

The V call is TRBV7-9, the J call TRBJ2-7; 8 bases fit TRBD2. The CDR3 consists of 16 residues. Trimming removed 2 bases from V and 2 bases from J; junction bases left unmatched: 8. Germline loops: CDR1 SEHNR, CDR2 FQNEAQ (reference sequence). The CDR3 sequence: CASSLSLAGLTYEQYF. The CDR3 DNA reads TGTGCCAGCAGCTTATCCCTAGCGGGCCTGACCTACGAGCAGTACTTC.

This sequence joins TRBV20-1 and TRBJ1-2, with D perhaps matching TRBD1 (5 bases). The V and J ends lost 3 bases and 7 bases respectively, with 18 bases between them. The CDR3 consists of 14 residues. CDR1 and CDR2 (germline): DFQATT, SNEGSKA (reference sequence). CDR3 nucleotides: TGCAGTGCTAGTTTGGTTGGAGCGGGGGGTGGCTACACCTTC. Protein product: CSASLVGAGGGYTF.

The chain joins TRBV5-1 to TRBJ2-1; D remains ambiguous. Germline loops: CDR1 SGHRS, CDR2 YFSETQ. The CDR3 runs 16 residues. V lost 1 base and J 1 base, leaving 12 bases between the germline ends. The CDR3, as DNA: TGCGCCAGCAGCTTGTTTCTGGACCGATCCTACAATGAGCAGTTCTTC. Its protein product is CASSLFLDRSYNEQFF. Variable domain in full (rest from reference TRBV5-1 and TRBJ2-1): KAGVTQTPRYLIKTRGQQVTLSCSPISGHRSVSWYQQTPGQGLQFLFEYFSETQRNKGNFPGRFSGRQFSNSRSEMNVSTLELGDSALYLCASSLFLDRSYNEQFFGPGTRLTVL.

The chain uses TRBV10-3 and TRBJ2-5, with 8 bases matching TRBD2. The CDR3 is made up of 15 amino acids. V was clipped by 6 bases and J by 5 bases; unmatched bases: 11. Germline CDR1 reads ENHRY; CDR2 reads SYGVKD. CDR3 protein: CAIRGTSGSVETQYF. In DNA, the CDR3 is TGTGCCATCAGAGGGACTAGTGGGAGTGTTGAGACCCAGTACTTC.

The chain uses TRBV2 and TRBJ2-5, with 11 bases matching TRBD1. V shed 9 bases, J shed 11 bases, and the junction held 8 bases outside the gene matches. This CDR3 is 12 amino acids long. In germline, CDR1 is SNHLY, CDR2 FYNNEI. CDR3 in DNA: TGTGCCAGGGGACAGGGGGGCCAAGAGCAGTACTTC. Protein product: CARGQGGQEQYF.

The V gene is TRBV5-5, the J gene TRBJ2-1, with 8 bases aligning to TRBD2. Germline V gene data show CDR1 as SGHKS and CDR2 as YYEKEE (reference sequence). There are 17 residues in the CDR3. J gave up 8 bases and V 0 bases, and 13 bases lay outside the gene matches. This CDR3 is CASSLGPGLVIHDEQFF. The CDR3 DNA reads TGTGCCAGCAGCTTGGGACCGGGACTAGTAATTCATGATGAGCAGTTCTTC.

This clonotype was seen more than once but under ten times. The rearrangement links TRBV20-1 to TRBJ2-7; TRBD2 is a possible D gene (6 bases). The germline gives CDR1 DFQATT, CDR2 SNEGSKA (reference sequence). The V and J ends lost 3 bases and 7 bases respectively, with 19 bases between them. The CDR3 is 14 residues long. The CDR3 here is CSASLTGVLREQYF. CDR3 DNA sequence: TGCAGTGCTAGCCTCACGGGGGTTCTTAGGGAGCAGTACTTC.

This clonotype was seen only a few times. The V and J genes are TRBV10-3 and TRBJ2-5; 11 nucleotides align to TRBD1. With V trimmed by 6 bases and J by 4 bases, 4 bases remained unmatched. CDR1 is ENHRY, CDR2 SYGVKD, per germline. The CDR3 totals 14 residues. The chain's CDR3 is CAIRGQGAGETQYF. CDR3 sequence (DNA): TGTGCCATCAGAGGACAGGGGGCCGGAGAGACCCAGTACTTC.

The CDR3 loop is CASSFLNREPYEQYF. For the CDR3, the DNA is TGTGCCAGCAGCTTCTTAAACAGGGAGCCCTACGAGCAGTACTTC. The chain employs TRBV7-8 and TRBJ2-7, with a weak D call TRBD1 (6 bases). The V gene lost 3 bases and the J gene lost 2 bases, with 14 bases spanning the gap. CDR1 is SGHVS, CDR2 FQNEAQ, per germline. This CDR3 region has 15 residues.

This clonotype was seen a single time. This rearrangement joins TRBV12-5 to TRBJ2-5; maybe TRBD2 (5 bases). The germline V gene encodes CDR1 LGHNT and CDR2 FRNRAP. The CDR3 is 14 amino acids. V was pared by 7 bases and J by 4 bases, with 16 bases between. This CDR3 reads CASVGDRSAETQYF. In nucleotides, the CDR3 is TGTGCTAGTGTGGGAGATCGAAGCGCAGAGACCCAGTACTTC.

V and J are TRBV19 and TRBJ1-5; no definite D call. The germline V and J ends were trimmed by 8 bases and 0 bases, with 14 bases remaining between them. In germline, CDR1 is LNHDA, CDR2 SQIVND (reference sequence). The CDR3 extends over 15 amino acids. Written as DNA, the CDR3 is TGTGCCAGTTCCCTCGGGAGGGCTAGCAATCAGCCCCAGCATTTT. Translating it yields CASSLGRASNQPQHF.

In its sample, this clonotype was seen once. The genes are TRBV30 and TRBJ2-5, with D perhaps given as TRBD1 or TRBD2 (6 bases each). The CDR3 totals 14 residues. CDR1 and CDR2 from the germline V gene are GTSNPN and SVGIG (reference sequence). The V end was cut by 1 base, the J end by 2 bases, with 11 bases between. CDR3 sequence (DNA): TGTGCCTGGAGTGCGGGGGCAGTACAAGAGACCCAGTACTTC. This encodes CAWSAGAVQETQYF.

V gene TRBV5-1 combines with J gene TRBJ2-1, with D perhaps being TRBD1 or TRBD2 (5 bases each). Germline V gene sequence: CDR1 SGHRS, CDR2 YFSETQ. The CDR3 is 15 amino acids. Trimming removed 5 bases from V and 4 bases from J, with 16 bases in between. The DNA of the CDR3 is TGCGCCAGCAGACTCGGGACCGCCGGATACAATGAGCAGTTCTTC. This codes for CASRLGTAGYNEQFF.

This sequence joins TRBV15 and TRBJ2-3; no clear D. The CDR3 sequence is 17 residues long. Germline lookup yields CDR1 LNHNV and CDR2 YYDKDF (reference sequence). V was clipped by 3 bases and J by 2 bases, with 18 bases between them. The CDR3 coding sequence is TGTGCCACCAGCAGCCGACCAGCGCGGCAGCCCACAGATACGCAGTATTTT. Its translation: CATSSRPARQPTDTQYF.

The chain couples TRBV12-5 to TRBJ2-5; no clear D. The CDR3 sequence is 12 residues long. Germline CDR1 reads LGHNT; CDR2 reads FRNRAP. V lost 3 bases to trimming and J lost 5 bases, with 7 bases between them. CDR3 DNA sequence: TGTGCTAGTGGTTTAGGGATTGAGACCCAGTACTTC. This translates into CASGLGIETQYF.